Below are 11 T cell receptor beta chains sequenced from a single sample in a study of CD8+ T cells in alopecia areata. Extracted RNA was reverse transcribed into cDNA, the sequencing template. Only in-frame clones appear in the TCRdb table, and some are missing; sequencing was by immunoSEQ multiplex PCR. The sample has about 210,000 clones, around 66% seen once; the top ten hold roughly 1.2%. Documented treatment: oral pan-JAK inhibitor, 5-10 mg twice daily. This sample comprised CD4+ T cells sorted from blood, obtained around week 44, from a patient treated with tofacitinib. The source of these receptors is a human donor with alopecia areata.

The chain uses TRBV30 and TRBJ1-2; D unresolved. The CDR3 is made up of 11 amino acids. Trimming left V 0 bases short and J 3 bases short, with 2 bases between. The germline gives CDR1 GTSNPN, CDR2 SVGIG (reference sequence). CDR3 nucleotide sequence: TGTGCCTGGAGTGTCGACTATGGCTACACCTTC. This codes for CAWSVDYGYTF.

This CDR3 is CASSAMKDSSFNSPLHF. CDR3 coding DNA: TGTGCCAGCAGCGCAATGAAGGACAGTTCTTTTAATTCACCCCTCCACTTT. This chain connects TRBV9 to TRBJ1-6, with D perhaps matching TRBD1 (6 bases). Trimming removed 3 bases at V and 6 bases at J, with 19 bases between. The CDR3 is 17 amino acids. Germline values: CDR1 SGDLS, CDR2 YYNGEE.

The chain recombines TRBV29-1 with TRBJ1-1; no firm D call. The CDR3 is 12 residues long. The V and J ends lost 6 bases and 4 bases respectively, with 12 bases between them. Germline V lookup: CDR1 SQVTM, CDR2 ANQGSEA. The DNA for the CDR3 is TGCAGCGTCCAGACCAAGGGCACTGAAGCTTTCTTT. It specifies CSVQTKGTEAFF.

V is TRBV2 and J is TRBJ2-4; D might be TRBD1 (6 bases). V lost 10 bases to trimming and J lost 9 bases, with 19 bases between them. Germline CDR1 reads SNHLY; CDR2 reads FYNNEI. The CDR3 length is 13 residues. This CDR3 is CATRSGTGSIQYF. DNA of the CDR3: TGTGCCACCCGATCTGGTACAGGGTCCATTCAGTACTTC.

The chain couples TRBV10-3 to TRBJ2-7; 7 bases fit TRBD2. V shed 10 bases, J shed 3 bases, and the junction held 12 bases outside the gene matches. This CDR3 has 14 residues. Germline CDR1 ENHRY, CDR2 SYGVKD. In nucleotides, the CDR3 is TGTGCCACCCTAAAGGGACCGGGGGGCTACGAGCAGTACTTC. This translates into CATLKGPGGYEQYF.

This clone turned up a few times. V and J are TRBV29-1 and TRBJ2-7; TRBD1 matches at 8 bases. The germline CDR1 and CDR2 sequences are SQVTM and ANQGSEA. Trimming removed 7 bases from V and 2 bases from J; junction bases left unmatched: 4. CDR3 length equals 12 residues. The CDR3 loop is CSAQQGAYEQYF. DNA for the CDR3: TGCAGCGCCCAACAGGGGGCCTACGAGCAGTACTTC.

The genes are TRBV27 and TRBJ2-2; 8 bases are shared with TRBD2. J lost 2 bases, V lost 2 bases, and 1 base had no gene match. The CDR3 covers 15 residues. Germline V CDR1 and CDR2: MNHEY, SMNVEV (reference sequence). The CDR3 sequence: CASSLTSGNTGELFF. In DNA, the CDR3 is TGTGCCAGCAGTTTAACTAGCGGTAACACCGGGGAGCTGTTTTTT.

The chain recombines TRBV7-2 with TRBJ2-7; D unresolved. The length of the CDR3 is 11 residues. Per germline, CDR1 SGHTA and CDR2 FQGNSA. Trimming left V 5 bases short and J 4 bases short, with 6 bases between. CDR3 in amino acids: CASSVQYEQYF. In nucleotides, the CDR3 is TGTGCCAGCAGCGTTCAGTACGAGCAGTACTTC.

Notes on this clone: Other DNA sequences from this sample encode an identical CDR3 as well. The J gene is TRBJ2-3, the V gene TRBV5-1; D unclear. V was cut by 0 bases and J by 1 base, with 9 bases left in between. Looked up from germline, CDR1 is SGHRS and CDR2 is YFSETQ. CDR3 length equals 15 residues. The CDR3 loop reads CASSLAGVGTDTQYF. For the CDR3, the DNA is TGCGCCAGCAGCTTGGCAGGCGTTGGCACAGATACGCAGTATTTT.

The V call is TRBV11-2, the J call TRBJ2-1, with TRBD1 as a possible D gene (6 bases). This CDR3 spans 15 amino acids. With 4 bases removed from V and 5 bases from J, the gap between germline ends came to 15 bases. Germline lookup yields CDR1 SGHAT and CDR2 FQNNGV. The CDR3 region is CASSSRGTLDNEQFF. The CDR3 DNA sequence: TGTGCCAGCAGCTCCAGGGGAACTCTCGACAATGAGCAGTTCTTC.

The rearrangement uses TRBV2 and TRBJ1-1; D not resolved. V lost 3 bases, J lost 4 bases, and 9 bases lay in between. The CDR3 is 13 residues long. Germline V gene lookup returns CDR1 SNHLY and CDR2 FYNNEI. In nucleotides, the CDR3 is TGTGCCAGCAGTGACAGAAACCCCACTGAAGCTTTCTTT. This sequence encodes CASSDRNPTEAFF.